Described below is a single TCR beta chain sequence and its context. The junction differs from germline at one of its ends, possibly a read error. CDR1 is SEHNR, CDR2 FQNEAQ, per germline (reference sequence). The CDR3 runs 15 residues. TCRdb itself ran the 5' RACE reads through MiXCR, one entry per CDR3 protein. The data hold approximately 47,000 distinct CDR3 sequences, with about 28% observed a single time. This receptor was identified in a female donor with breast cancer. The genes are TRBV7-9 and TRBJ2-1; weak D call: TRBD1 (5 bases). Sequenced: naive CD4+ T cells sorted from blood. Subset indicated: naive CD4+ T cells, CD4+CD45RA+CD25-. In DNA form, the CDR3 reads TGTGCCGGCAGCGCACTCGTCACAGGACGCGGTGAGCAGTTCTTC. Amino acid sequence: CAGSALVTGRGEQFF.